Listed below are T cell receptor beta chains from one sample, sequenced in a study of T cell repertoires in cytomegalovirus infection. In TCRdb, the reads were re-called with MiXCR into one record per CDR3 protein. The table records 170,000 or so distinct CDR3 sequences, approximately 17% of them present only once. The sequencing sample was made of CD8+ T cells from PBMCs. These receptors came from a human donor in good health (CMV status not recorded). Some clones in this sample may be carry-over from other donors' samples. CDR3s include the opening cysteine and the closing phenylalanine or tryptophan. A D gene is named only where the DNA matches it firmly. For some rows the clone size is stated as once, few or many, or as a class when expanded; others skip it.

CDR3nt: TGTGCCAGCAGCTTAGATAGGGACATACGGAATGAGCAGTTCTTC
CDR3aa: CASSLDRDIRNEQFF
v_gene: TRBV7-9
abundance: few
j_gene: TRBJ2-1
d_gene: -

CDR3nt: TGTGCCAGCAGCCCTTTAGGTGGGGAGCTGTTTTTT
CDR3aa: CASSPLGGELFF
v_gene: TRBV7-6
abundance: many
j_gene: TRBJ2-2
d_gene: -

CDR3nt: TGCAGCGTTGAGATCCCCGGGCCCGGAGAGGGGCAGTACTTC
CDR3aa: CSVEIPGPGEGQYF
v_gene: TRBV29-1
abundance: few
j_gene: TRBJ2-7
d_gene: -

CDR3nt: TGTGTCATCAGTGAGTCGAGGACAGGGGGCCCCTACGAGCAGTACTTC
CDR3aa: CVISESRTGGPYEQYF
v_gene: TRBV10-3
abundance: -
j_gene: TRBJ2-7
d_gene: TRBD1

CDR3nt: TGTGCCAGCAGCTTCGGTCCGGGGATCGAAAAACTGTTTTTT
CDR3aa: CASSFGPGIEKLFF
v_gene: TRBV7-9
abundance: -
j_gene: TRBJ1-4
d_gene: -

CDR3nt: TGTGCCAGCAGCGCAGCCGGGCGGGATACGCAGTATTTT
CDR3aa: CASSAAGRDTQYF
v_gene: TRBV7-6
abundance: -
j_gene: TRBJ2-3
d_gene: -

CDR3nt: TGTGCCAGCAGCCCTCGGTTCAGGGGTAATGAAAAACTGTTTTTT
CDR3aa: CASSPRFRGNEKLFF
v_gene: TRBV7-8
abundance: -
j_gene: TRBJ1-4
d_gene: -

CDR3nt: TGTGCCACCAGCAGAGAACGTCCAGGGGCTAATGAAAAACTGTTTTTT
CDR3aa: CATSRERPGANEKLFF
v_gene: TRBV15
abundance: few
j_gene: TRBJ1-4
d_gene: -

CDR3nt: TGTGCCAGCAGCAGCGAGTACTTCTATGGCTACACCTTC
CDR3aa: CASSSEYFYGYTF
v_gene: TRBV5-6
abundance: few
j_gene: TRBJ1-2
d_gene: -

CDR3nt: TGTGCCAGCCAACCTCCAATCGGGGGGAATCAAGAGACCCAGTACTTC
CDR3aa: CASQPPIGGNQETQYF
v_gene: TRBV7-9
abundance: few
j_gene: TRBJ2-5
d_gene: TRBD2

CDR3nt: TGTGCCAGCAGCTCGCGACAGGACAATAGCAATCAGCCCCAGCATTTT
CDR3aa: CASSSRQDNSNQPQHF
v_gene: TRBV7-9
abundance: -
j_gene: TRBJ1-5
d_gene: -

CDR3nt: TGTGCCAGCAGTTTAGCAAGGTTTGGGTACGAGCAGTACTTC
CDR3aa: CASSLARFGYEQYF
v_gene: TRBV27
abundance: few
j_gene: TRBJ2-7
d_gene: -

CDR3nt: TGTGCCAGCAACGCAGGGATAGGAGGTGACACTGAAGCTTTCTTT
CDR3aa: CASNAGIGGDTEAFF
v_gene: TRBV6-2/TRBV6-3
abundance: few
j_gene: TRBJ1-1
d_gene: -

CDR3nt: TGTGCCAGTATTGGACAGCGCACAGATACGCAGTATTTT
CDR3aa: CASIGQRTDTQYF
v_gene: TRBV19
abundance: few
j_gene: TRBJ2-3
d_gene: -

CDR3nt: TGTGCCAGCGTAGCCCGGGACAGGGGAATGTACGAGCAGTACTTC
CDR3aa: CASVARDRGMYEQYF
v_gene: TRBV6-2/TRBV6-3
abundance: few
j_gene: TRBJ2-7
d_gene: TRBD1

CDR3nt: TGTGCCACCAGTGATTACAGCACAGATACGCAGTATTTT
CDR3aa: CATSDYSTDTQYF
v_gene: TRBV24-1
abundance: -
j_gene: TRBJ2-3
d_gene: -

CDR3nt: TGTGCCAGCAGCTTGGGGCCGCTCTACGAGCAGTACTTC
CDR3aa: CASSLGPLYEQYF
v_gene: TRBV7-2
abundance: many
j_gene: TRBJ2-7
d_gene: -

CDR3nt: TGTGCCAGCAGCACCCGGGACGAGCAGTACTTC
CDR3aa: CASSTRDEQYF
v_gene: TRBV28
abundance: few
j_gene: TRBJ2-7
d_gene: -

CDR3nt: TGTGCCAGCAGCCGGAGGAACACGCAATACGAGCAGTACTTC
CDR3aa: CASSRRNTQYEQYF
v_gene: TRBV5-5
abundance: few
j_gene: TRBJ2-7
d_gene: -

CDR3nt: TGTGCCAGCAGCGACGGGACAGGGGGCGCGTATCAGCCCCAGCATTTT
CDR3aa: CASSDGTGGAYQPQHF
v_gene: TRBV2
abundance: few
j_gene: TRBJ1-5
d_gene: TRBD1

CDR3nt: TGTGCCAGCGCCCCGAGGGGATCCTACGAGCAGTACTTC
CDR3aa: CASAPRGSYEQYF
v_gene: TRBV7-9
abundance: many
j_gene: TRBJ2-7
d_gene: -

CDR3nt: TGCAGTGCTAGTAGGGAATCGGGTCTTTCCTGGCTCATCTACAATGAGCAGTTCTTC
CDR3aa: CSASRESGLSWLIYNEQFF
v_gene: TRBV20-1
abundance: few
j_gene: TRBJ2-1
d_gene: -

CDR3nt: TGTGCCAGCAGCTTAGTCCGGGGGTCGGTGGAGACCCAGTACTTC
CDR3aa: CASSLVRGSVETQYF
v_gene: TRBV7-6
abundance: -
j_gene: TRBJ2-5
d_gene: -

CDR3nt: TGTGCCAGCCAGAGGGGAACTAGCACAGATACGCAGTATTTT
CDR3aa: CASQRGTSTDTQYF
v_gene: TRBV28
abundance: -
j_gene: TRBJ2-3
d_gene: -

CDR3nt: TGCAGTGCTAGAGGCGGTAGCGGGGGGGCCATAGCCTACGAGCAGTACTTC
CDR3aa: CSARGGSGGAIAYEQYF
v_gene: TRBV20-1
abundance: few
j_gene: TRBJ2-7
d_gene: TRBD2

CDR3nt: TGTGCCAGCAGCGTGGACGGCTACGAGCAGTACTTC
CDR3aa: CASSVDGYEQYF
v_gene: TRBV5-6
abundance: -
j_gene: TRBJ2-7
d_gene: -

CDR3nt: TGTGCCAGCAGGAGGACAGGGCTGCATGGAAACACCATATATTTT
CDR3aa: CASRRTGLHGNTIYF
v_gene: TRBV12-3/TRBV12-4
abundance: -
j_gene: TRBJ1-3
d_gene: TRBD1

CDR3nt: TGCAGCGTTGAAGTAGGGCAGAACGAGCAGTACTTC
CDR3aa: CSVEVGQNEQYF
v_gene: TRBV29-1
abundance: once
j_gene: TRBJ2-7
d_gene: -

CDR3nt: TGTGCCAGTAGTACAATCTCAGAGGAGGACCAGTACTTC
CDR3aa: CASSTISEEDQYF
v_gene: TRBV19
abundance: few
j_gene: TRBJ2-5
d_gene: -

CDR3nt: TGTGCCAGCAGTCGGGGTGGGCCGTCTGAGGGGAATGAGCAGTTCTTC
CDR3aa: CASSRGGPSEGNEQFF
v_gene: TRBV5-4
abundance: -
j_gene: TRBJ2-1
d_gene: -

CDR3nt: TGCAGCGTTGAAGGTTTAGGAGCGGGGGAGGAGACCCAGTACTTC
CDR3aa: CSVEGLGAGEETQYF
v_gene: TRBV29-1
abundance: -
j_gene: TRBJ2-5
d_gene: TRBD2

CDR3nt: TGTGCCAGCAGCACACGACGGACTAGCGGGAGGGGAGAGCAGTTCTTC
CDR3aa: CASSTRRTSGRGEQFF
v_gene: TRBV7-6
abundance: once
j_gene: TRBJ2-1
d_gene: TRBD2

CDR3nt: TGTGCCAGCAGCCGTTACCGGGATACTATCTCCTACGAGCAGTACTTC
CDR3aa: CASSRYRDTISYEQYF
v_gene: TRBV6-2/TRBV6-3
abundance: few
j_gene: TRBJ2-7
d_gene: -

CDR3nt: TGTGCCAGCAGTTTGCAGGATGCAGATACGCAGTATTTT
CDR3aa: CASSLQDADTQYF
v_gene: TRBV28
abundance: -
j_gene: TRBJ2-3
d_gene: -

CDR3nt: TGTGCCAGCAGCTTCGACGGGGACACCGGGGAGCTGTTTTTT
CDR3aa: CASSFDGDTGELFF
v_gene: TRBV7-2
abundance: few
j_gene: TRBJ2-2
d_gene: -

CDR3nt: TGTGCCAGCAGCCTAGAGGGGGGGGGGCTCTACGAGCAGTACTTC
CDR3aa: CASSLEGGGLYEQYF
v_gene: TRBV7-9
abundance: -
j_gene: TRBJ2-7
d_gene: -

CDR3nt: TGCAGTGCCCATACAGGGTCTGGAACCTACGAGCAGTACTTC
CDR3aa: CSAHTGSGTYEQYF
v_gene: TRBV20-1
abundance: few
j_gene: TRBJ2-7
d_gene: -

CDR3nt: TGTGCCAGCAGTTACTCCGGGCAGGGACCAAAACTGTTTTTT
CDR3aa: CASSYSGQGPKLFF
v_gene: TRBV6-2/TRBV6-3
abundance: -
j_gene: TRBJ1-4
d_gene: -

CDR3nt: TGTGCCAGCAGTCCCGTCGCTAGCGGGGGGGTGTGGGAGCAGTACTTC
CDR3aa: CASSPVASGGVWEQYF
v_gene: TRBV28
abundance: few
j_gene: TRBJ2-7
d_gene: TRBD2

CDR3nt: TGCAGTGCTAGACTCCGGACGACTGAAGCTTTCTTT
CDR3aa: CSARLRTTEAFF
v_gene: TRBV20-1
abundance: few
j_gene: TRBJ1-1
d_gene: -

CDR3nt: TGTGCCAGCACCGCGTCCAATGAGCAGTTCTTC
CDR3aa: CASTASNEQFF
v_gene: TRBV27
abundance: -
j_gene: TRBJ2-1
d_gene: -

CDR3nt: TGTGCCAGCAGTGAAGAGCTGGGGAGGGCAGTAGCAAAAGAGACCCAGTACTTC
CDR3aa: CASSEELGRAVAKETQYF
v_gene: TRBV6-1
abundance: -
j_gene: TRBJ2-5
d_gene: TRBD2